This entry lists 4 T cell receptor beta chains sequenced from one sample in a study of T cells after posttransplantation cyclophosphamide. Some clones are missing from TCRdb's copy, which holds only in-frame ones; the method was immunoSEQ multiplex PCR. The table includes under 6,500 clones, around 93% detected once. Sequencing used CD4+ T cells sorted from bone marrow. The receptors stem from a woman aged 60-75 years in good health, CMV-negative, and a related stem cell transplant donor.

The rearrangement links TRBV27 to TRBJ1-1; no reliable D call. The germline V and J ends were trimmed by 4 bases and 2 bases, with 14 bases remaining between them. CDR3 length: 15 residues. Germline assignment: CDR1 MNHEY and CDR2 SMNVEV (reference sequence). CDR3 nucleotides: TGTGCCAGCAGTTCCAACGGGGTACCAAACACTGAAGCTTTCTTT. As protein: CASSSNGVPNTEAFF.

This clone was seen once. V usage is TRBV5-1 and J usage is TRBJ2-3; perhaps TRBD1 as D (6 bases). The germline CDR1 and CDR2 sequences are SGHRS and YFSETQ. This CDR3 has 12 residues. V lost 7 bases, J lost 11 bases, and 17 bases lay in between. This CDR3 is CASGNKSGQQYF. Here the CDR3 DNA reads TGCGCCAGCGGGAATAAGTCGGGACAGCAGTATTTT.

The chain joins TRBV27 to TRBJ2-5; TRBD2 is a possible D gene (6 bases). Germline assignment: CDR1 MNHEY and CDR2 SMNVEV (reference sequence). Trimming removed 6 bases from V and 5 bases from J, with 16 bases in between. The CDR3 is made up of 14 amino acids. CDR3 bases: TGTGCCAGCAGCCCAAGGACACGGGGGGAGACCCAGTACTTC. Its translation: CASSPRTRGETQYF.

The chain uses TRBV4-1 and TRBJ1-6; possibly TRBD1 for D (6 bases). Germline CDR1 is MGHRA and CDR2 is YSYEKL. This CDR3 contains 22 residues. Trimming removed 4 bases at V and 0 bases at J, with 28 bases between. The CDR3 sequence is CASSPAFDLTQGLSSYNSPLHF. The CDR3 DNA sequence: TGCGCCAGCAGCCCTGCCTTCGATCTTACACAGGGTTTAAGCTCCTATAATTCACCCCTCCACTTT.